This passage covers 4 T cell receptor beta chains from one sample sequenced in a study of metastatic and nonmetastatic thyroid tumors (dated by TCRdb to the early 2020s). Before undergoing thyroid surgery, none of the patients had been given any kind of treatment. The protocol used for the library was PCR. The sample was run on an Illumina HiSeq 4000. TCRdb applied fastp at Q25 and MiXCR to the public reads, then kept only in-frame beta chains. The sample has under 20,000 clones on record, about a quarter of them singletons. About 23% of the sample belongs to the ten largest clones. Material for sequencing was tumor tissue. All receptors derive from a female donor with papillary thyroid cancer or a benign thyroid nodule (not recorded which). Some clones in this sample may be carry-over from other donors' samples.

The CDR3 bases are TGCAGTGCTAGCGCCCCGGGACCACAAGAGACCCAGTACTTC. Amino acids: CSASAPGPQETQYF. This sequence joins TRBV20-1 and TRBJ2-5; D is possibly TRBD1 or TRBD2 (5 bases each). Germline V gives CDR1 DFQATT, CDR2 SNEGSKA (reference sequence). CDR3 size: 14 residues. Trimming stripped 3 bases from V and 2 bases from J, with 13 bases between.

The table lists this clone with many counts. CDR3 sequence: CASSPGQGMGTEAFF. CDR3 nucleotide sequence: TGCGCCAGCAGCCCAGGACAGGGCATGGGGACTGAAGCTTTCTTT. This sequence joins TRBV5-1 and TRBJ1-1; TRBD1 agrees at 8 bases. Germline CDR1 reads SGHRS; CDR2 reads YFSETQ. The CDR3 covers 15 residues. V lost 4 bases, J lost 5 bases, and 10 bases stayed unmatched.

This clone was counted many times. The chain has TRBV18 and TRBJ2-1; TRBD2 matches 16 bases. The CDR3 is 16 residues long. Per the germline V gene, CDR1 is KGHSH and CDR2 is LQKENI. The V and J ends lost 0 bases and 8 bases, in that order; junction bases with no gene match: 1. DNA for the CDR3: TGTGCCAGCTCACCACCGGGACTAGCGGGGGGGCATGAGCAGTTCTTC. It translates to CASSPPGLAGGHEQFF.

V and J are TRBV20-1 and TRBJ2-7; the D gene is possibly TRBD2 (5 bases). The V gene lost 8 bases and the J gene lost 4 bases, with 24 bases spanning the gap. Germline CDR1 is DFQATT and CDR2 is SNEGSKA (reference sequence). The CDR3 spans 15 residues. The CDR3: CSSSRSVGGSYEQYF. CDR3 DNA sequence: TGCAGTTCTTCACGGTCAGTCGGAGGATCGTACGAGCAGTACTTC.